Sequencing of this T cell receptor (beta chain) was carried out in a study of blood T cells in healthy people across ages (dated by TCRdb to 2015 to 2017). Study-wide context: Template switching captured roughly one uniquely barcoded TCR beta cDNA molecule per two T cells in model experiments. Using the same blood draw, the study looked at two additional independent replicas of 1 million unique cDNA reads for two donors, one aged 18 to 30 and the other aged 80 or older. The donors were split into four age groups: young (average around 16 years), middle-aged (roughly 42), aged (more than 60) and long-lived (under 85). Age-related changes in TCR beta repertoire diversity were measured in the study by deep sequencing normalized with unique cDNA molecular identifiers. To avoid experimental bias, donors of different ages were distributed randomly across sequencing lanes. The paper's findings and limits, for the study overall: Because donor CMV infection status was unknown, age-related changes in expanded clonotypes were potentially confounded. Since profiling was done on bulk unsorted PBMCs, naive and antigen-experienced compartments could not be conclusively compared. A strong correlation was found between observed TCR beta diversity and the percentage of naive T cells measured by flow cytometry. Estimates of total diversity based on one million sequenced T cells were regarded as lower bounds and as underestimates. Compared with the aged group, the long-lived group had more naive CD4+ T cells, fewer expanded clones and increased TCR diversity, suggesting age selection. Observed TCR beta diversity per million T cells fell roughly linearly with age, and a significant reduction was already apparent by age around 44.

This clonotype was counted at least ten times. Its antigen specificity is not known. The record has no base qualities; no much larger clone is one base away. The library was produced with 5' RACE. For sequencing, an Illumina HiSeq 2500 was employed. A second PCR of about 6 to 11 cycles was run with a J-beta primer mix and a sample-barcoded 5' primer. A template-switch 5' adaptor carrying 12 random nucleotides introduced a unique molecular identifier onto each TCR beta cDNA molecule. At least 2.5 million CDR3-containing paired-end reads were obtained from each sample. First-strand cDNA synthesis was performed from all RNA using the Mint cDNA synthesis kit, with priming by a TRBC-specific oligonucleotide. All cDNA was treated with uracil-DNA glycosylase and then went through a first 18-cycle PCR with the universal primers M1SS and BC2_uni_R. The original methods were these. For normalization, 1 million high-quality reads were randomly selected from each sample, with every read carrying a distinct molecular identifier. Reads sharing molecular identifiers were discarded rather than binned into consensus sequences. MiTCR, with a Q25 quality threshold and the strictest error-elimination algorithm, was used for CDR3 identification, clonotype clustering and error correction. A nonparametric unseen species model using Euler transformation provided a lower-bound estimate of total TCR beta diversity. TCRdb applied fastp at Q25 and MiXCR to the public reads, then kept only in-frame beta chains. Every entry covers one CDR3 protein and lists the most common genes and DNA from its rows. The V and J calls here are based on TCRdb, not the publication. This sample is represented by 1.5 million to 1.8 million distinct CDR3 sequences; approximately 43% of them were singletons. The top ten clones comprise under 5% of the sample.

Systemically healthy Caucasian individuals from Russia, some 36 in total and aged about 6 to 95 years, were included as donors. Each donor gave ten milliliters of peripheral blood, drawn into EDTA-treated Vacutainer tubes. PBMCs were isolated by Ficoll-Paque density-gradient centrifugation, with at least 6.5 million obtained per sample. Trizol reagent was used to extract total RNA from PBMCs, with at least 5 micrograms per sample. For every donor, flow cytometry on a PBMC aliquot measured the percentage of naive CD45RAhigh/CD27high T cells. Trimming removed 5 bases from V and 4 bases from J; the gene matches leave 2 bases unexplained. CDR3 length: 13 amino acids, cysteine to phenylalanine. Just the 39-base CDR3 DNA is kept, in frame starting at base 1. CDR1 and CDR2, per the germline V gene (reference sequence), are DFQATT and SNEGSKA.

The V and J segments used are TRBV20-1 and TRBJ2-1; TRBD2 fits 10 bases in the junction. Sequencing used blood. This TCR was sampled from a woman under 30 in good health. The nucleotides read TGCAGTGCTTTAGCGGGGGGTTACAATGAGCAGTTCTTC. Its coded protein is CSALAGGYNEQFF.